The next 23 T cell receptor beta chains were all read from a single sample in a study of blood T cell repertoires in COVID-19. Clones were sequenced by immunoSEQ multiplex PCR, and TCRdb holds only the in-frame ones, with some missing. The sample holds more than 7,500 clones, 80% to 95% seen once. The material sequenced was peripheral blood. These receptors originate from a woman aged 45-65 years with active COVID-19.

The CDR3 region has the DNA TGTGCCAGCAGCCCCCTTGGAACAGGGTCTAACTATGGCTACACCTTC. Its protein is CASSPLGTGSNYGYTF. V and J are TRBV3-1 (or the pseudogene TRBV3-2) and TRBJ1-2; tentatively, D is TRBD1 (6 bases). Germline CDR1 and CDR2: LGHDT and YNNKEL (reference sequence). V gave up 4 bases and J gave up 0 bases, with 15 bases separating them. CDR3 length: 16 amino acids.

The J gene is TRBJ2-5, the V gene TRBV5-1; no firm D call. V lost 1 base and J 2 bases, leaving 9 bases between the germline ends. CDR3 size: 14 residues. CDR1 is SGHRS, CDR2 YFSETQ, per germline. The CDR3 DNA sequence: TGCGCCAGCAGCTTGCAGGCAGCTCAAGAGACCCAGTACTTC. Translating it yields CASSLQAAQETQYF.

The chain uses TRBV5-1 and TRBJ2-7, with D possibly being TRBD1 (5 bases). Germline assignment: CDR1 SGHRS and CDR2 YFSETQ. Trimming removed 0 bases at V and 7 bases at J, with 17 bases between. The CDR3 is 15 residues long. Here the CDR3 DNA reads TGCGCCAGCAGCTTGGTATCTCGCCAGGGCGAGGAGCAGTACTTC. This codes for CASSLVSRQGEEQYF.

This clone was detected only a few times. The gene calls are TRBV19 and TRBJ2-7; D may be TRBD2 (5 bases). CDR3 length: 15 residues. Trimming cost V 3 bases and J 0 bases, with 12 bases left between them. Looked up from germline, CDR1 is LNHDA and CDR2 is SQIVND (reference sequence). CDR3 sequence reads: CASSMTGETSYEQYF. Written as DNA, the CDR3 is TGTGCCAGTAGTATGACCGGGGAGACCTCCTACGAGCAGTACTTC.

The chain has TRBV12-2 and TRBJ2-2; TRBD2 reflects the table's D call only, with no check against the DNA. TRBV12-2 is designated a pseudogene. CDR3 length: 16 amino acids. The CDR3 sequence: CASRPGSSGSIGELFF. CDR3 in DNA: TGTGCAAGTCGCCCAGGGTCTAGCGGGAGTATCGGGGAGCTGTTTTTT.

This clone has just a few counts. V and J are TRBV7-8 and TRBJ1-6, with D hard to call. The CDR3 runs 12 residues. Trimming cost V 5 bases and J 7 bases, with 6 bases left between them. Germline CDR1 and CDR2: SGHVS and FQNEAQ. CDR3 region: CASSDENSPLHF. The CDR3 DNA is TGTGCCAGCAGCGATGAGAATTCACCCCTCCACTTT.

The chain carries TRBV10-3 and TRBJ1-3; D might be TRBD1 (6 bases). V was cut by 6 bases and J by 8 bases, with 20 bases left in between. CDR3 size: 15 residues. The germline CDR1 and CDR2 sequences are ENHRY and SYGVKD. This chain's CDR3 is CAISPKTGFKDTIYF. The CDR3 coding sequence is TGTGCCATCAGCCCTAAAACAGGGTTCAAGGACACCATATATTTT.

The gene calls are TRBV18 and TRBJ1-5; D is uncertain. Germline values: CDR1 KGHSH, CDR2 LQKENI. The V gene lost 3 bases and the J gene lost 0 bases, with 3 bases spanning the gap. This CDR3 comprises 13 residues. CDR3 in DNA: TGTGCCAGCTCACCCTTTAGCAATCAGCCCCAGCATTTT. As protein: CASSPFSNQPQHF.

V usage is TRBV27 and J usage is TRBJ1-1, with a weak D call TRBD1 (6 bases). Germline lookup yields CDR1 MNHEY and CDR2 SMNVEV (reference sequence). The CDR3 is made up of 15 amino acids. V was shortened by 0 bases and J by 10 bases, with 18 bases between the two germline ends. The CDR3: CASSLSKGHPTGAFF. Written as DNA, the CDR3 is TGTGCCAGCAGTTTATCGAAGGGACACCCAACGGGAGCTTTCTTT.

V usage is TRBV29-1 and J usage is TRBJ2-4, with unresolved D. Per germline, CDR1 SQVTM and CDR2 ANQGSEA. V gave up 2 bases and J gave up 0 bases, with 5 bases separating them. The CDR3 loop spans 13 amino acids. The CDR3 sequence: CSVETLAKNIQYF. The CDR3 region has the DNA TGCAGCGTTGAAACTTTAGCCAAAAACATTCAGTACTTC.

The chain couples TRBV28 to TRBJ1-1, with 7 nucleotides matching TRBD1. V gave up 7 bases and J gave up 3 bases; unmatched junction bases: 14. The germline gives CDR1 MDHEN, CDR2 SYDVKM. This CDR3 region has 16 residues. CDR3 residues: CASKPDQTGWDTEAFF. The CDR3 DNA follows: TGTGCCAGCAAACCCGACCAGACAGGGTGGGACACTGAAGCTTTCTTT.

The J gene is TRBJ2-3, the V gene TRBV7-9, with 8 bases matching TRBD1. V shed 7 bases and J 0 bases; nucleotides not matched to a gene: 3. CDR1 and CDR2 (germline): SEHNR, FQNEAQ (reference sequence). The CDR3 length is 14 residues. CDR3 loop: CASTRTGSTDTQYF. CDR3 nucleotide sequence: TGTGCCAGCACCAGGACAGGGAGCACAGATACGCAGTATTTT.

This clone came up a few times. V is TRBV5-8 and J is TRBJ2-7; D not certain. V dropped 4 bases and J dropped 0 bases, with 11 bases sitting between them. Germline V lookup: CDR1 SGHTS, CDR2 YDEGEE. CDR3 length: 14 residues. CDR3 sequence: CASSRNGFSYEQYF. The CDR3 DNA follows: TGTGCCAGCAGCCGAAACGGTTTCTCCTACGAGCAGTACTTC.

This chain joins TRBV28 and TRBJ2-3; D unclear. Germline CDR1 is MDHEN and CDR2 is SYDVKM. The CDR3 covers 14 residues. Trimming pared 3 bases from V and 1 base from J, leaving 8 bases between. The DNA of the CDR3 is TGTGCCAGCAGTTTTCTTTCGGGCACAGATACGCAGTATTTT. Residues: CASSFLSGTDTQYF.

The J gene is TRBJ1-4, the V gene TRBV28; TRBD1 aligns across 7 bases. The CDR3 consists of 14 residues. Germline V gives CDR1 MDHEN, CDR2 SYDVKM. The trim removed 5 bases at V and 8 bases at J, leaving 8 bases unmatched. CDR3 residues: CASSEYRGNEKLFF. The CDR3 DNA sequence: TGTGCCAGCAGTGAGTACAGGGGTAACGAAAAACTGTTTTTT.

The V and J genes are TRBV6-5 and TRBJ1-2; 8 nucleotides match TRBD1. Unmatched junction bases numbered 5, after V lost 5 bases and J lost 0 bases. In germline, CDR1 is MNHEY, CDR2 SVGAGI. This CDR3 is 15 amino acids long. CDR3: CASSRGQAPNYGYTF. The CDR3 region has the DNA TGTGCCAGCAGTCGGGGACAGGCGCCTAACTATGGCTACACCTTC.

The chain joins TRBV2 to TRBJ2-7, with 10 nucleotides matching TRBD1. From germline, CDR1 is SNHLY and CDR2 FYNNEI. The V segment lost 6 bases and the J segment 4 bases; nucleotides outside the gene matches: 3. The CDR3 runs 13 residues. The CDR3 nucleotides are TGTGCCAGCAGGGGGACAGGGGTTTACGAGCAGTACTTC. Translation gives CASRGTGVYEQYF.

The chain joins TRBV12-3 or TRBV12-4 to TRBJ2-7, with D tentatively TRBD1 (6 bases). The V end was cut by 6 bases, the J end by 6 bases, with 12 bases between. The CDR3 sequence is 12 residues long. The DNA of the CDR3 is TGTGCCAGCAGGCTCGGACAGCGCGAGCAGTACTTC. Translation gives CASRLGQREQYF.

The chain joins TRBV3-1 (or the pseudogene TRBV3-2) to TRBJ2-7, with TRBD2 matching over 8 bases. Losses at the gene ends were 11 bases for V and 5 bases for J; bases not matched to a gene: 11. The germline V gene encodes CDR1 LGHDT and CDR2 YNNKEL (reference sequence). This CDR3 is 13 amino acids long. The CDR3 DNA sequence: TGTGCCTGCGGCGAGCGGGAGTACCACGAGCAGTACTTC. Its protein is CACGEREYHEQYF.

V is TRBV5-1 and J is TRBJ2-2; 11 bases line up with TRBD1. Germline CDR1 SGHRS, CDR2 YFSETQ. The ends lost 3 bases at V and 5 bases at J; junction bases unmatched: 6. CDR3 length: 16 residues. The CDR3 bases are TGCGCCAGCAGCTCCCCCCGGGACAGGGGGACCGGGGAGCTGTTTTTT. Its protein is CASSSPRDRGTGELFF.

The genes are TRBV7-2 and TRBJ2-1; the match to TRBD2 covers 8 bases. The CDR3 is 15 residues long. Germline V CDR1 and CDR2: SGHTA, FQGNSA. The V gene end was trimmed by 1 base and the J gene end by 3 bases; junction bases not matched to a gene: 2. The CDR3, as DNA: TGTGCCAGCAGCTTAGGGCTAGCGGGCTACAATGAGCAGTTCTTC. Encoded protein: CASSLGLAGYNEQFF. Supplemented by reference TRBV7-2 and TRBJ2-1, the full variable domain reads GAGVSQSPSNKVTEKGKDVELRCDPISGHTALYWYRQSLGQGLEFLIYFQGNSAPDKSGLPSDRFSAERTGGSVSTLTIQRTQQEDSAVYLCASSLGLAGYNEQFFGPGTRLTVL.

The genes are TRBV7-9 and TRBJ2-2; D is possibly TRBD2 (6 bases). The CDR3 covers 15 residues. Trimming cost V 5 bases and J 5 bases, with 15 bases left between them. CDR1 is SEHNR, CDR2 FQNEAQ, per germline (reference sequence). CDR3 coding DNA: TGTGCCAGCAGCCCTTTGGTAGCGGTTACCGGGGAGCTGTTTTTT. Translation gives CASSPLVAVTGELFF.

The count of this clone is one. In nucleotides, the CDR3 is TGTGCCAGCAGTTCCCGGGACAGAGGGGCTGAAGCTTTCTTT. Translated: CASSSRDRGAEAFF. The J gene is TRBJ1-1, the V gene TRBV6-5; 7 nucleotides line up with TRBD1. Germline lookup yields CDR1 MNHEY and CDR2 SVGAGI. CDR3 size: 14 residues. The V and J ends lost 4 bases and 6 bases, in that order; junction bases with no gene match: 8.